The present TCR beta chain was sequenced within a study of T-cell memory formation after mild COVID-19. Regarding the study as a whole: CD4/CD8 balance characterized clones contracting day 15 to 85, and CD4+ skew characterized later expanders.

There are 15 residues in the CDR3. Trimming removed 2 bases from V and 5 bases from J, with 15 bases in between. Turning to this clonotype: Its antigen is not identified.

TCRdb re-called the 5' RACE reads through MiXCR, storing one row per CDR3 protein. The sample contains 400,000 to 500,000 distinct CDR3 sequences, roughly 20% of which appear only once. Sequencing used PBMCs or a T cell subset sorted from them (not recorded which). This clonotype was sampled from an adult woman who had mild COVID-19 (a few samples of this study predate the infection). Cell type and time point are not known. The chain joins TRBV12-3 or TRBV12-4 to TRBJ2-5, with a weak D call TRBD1 (5 bases). CDR3 protein: CASSLFSSPGETQYF. The CDR3 DNA is TGTGCCAGCAGTTTATTCTCCTCCCCAGGGGAGACCCAGTACTTC.